The 28 T cell receptor beta chains below come from one sample, sequenced in a study of technical replicates of blood from several donors. Using immunoSEQ multiplex PCR, the repertoire was profiled, and TCRdb retains in-frame clones only, with some absent. The sample consists of around 86,000 clones, approximately 97% of them appearing once. Material: T cells isolated from PBMCs. Receptor source: a human donor in good health.

V gene TRBV5-1 combines with J gene TRBJ1-1; maybe TRBD1 (5 bases). The CDR3 is 14 residues long. Per the germline V gene, CDR1 is SGHRS and CDR2 is YFSETQ. V was shortened by 5 bases and J by 2 bases, with 13 bases between the two germline ends. CDR3 bases: TGCGCCAGCAGGCCGGAGGGGAGAAACACTGAAGCTTTCTTT. Amino acids: CASRPEGRNTEAFF.

This clone was found once. The chain joins TRBV13 to TRBJ2-4; TRBD2 matches at 10 bases. Germline CDR1 reads PRHDT; CDR2 reads FYEKMQ (reference sequence). CDR3 length equals 17 residues. With V trimmed by 5 bases and J by 1 base, 8 bases remained unmatched. CDR3 region: CASSPDQREGAKNIQYF. DNA of the CDR3: TGTGCCAGCAGCCCAGATCAGCGGGAGGGGGCCAAAAACATTCAGTACTTC.

The chain joins TRBV30 to TRBJ1-2; 7 nucleotides match TRBD1. Germline V gene sequence: CDR1 GTSNPN, CDR2 SVGIG (reference sequence). This CDR3 has 13 residues. V shed 0 bases and J 8 bases; nucleotides not matched to a gene: 6. This CDR3 reads CAWSVRGSLGYTF. CDR3 bases: TGTGCCTGGAGTGTCAGGGGGTCTTTAGGCTACACCTTC. Full variable domain (missing parts from reference TRBV30 and TRBJ1-2): SQTIHQWPATLVQPVGSPLSLECTVEGTSNPNLYWYRQAAGRGLQLLFYSVGIGQISSEVPQNLSASRPQDRQFILSSKKLLLSDSGFYLCAWSVRGSLGYTFGSGTRLTVV.

CDR3 loop: CASSVGFAGKAYEQYF. The CDR3 region has the DNA TGTGCCAGCAGCGTAGGGTTTGCGGGGAAAGCCTACGAGCAGTACTTC. The chain combines TRBV9 with TRBJ2-7; TRBD2 is a possible D gene (6 bases). CDR1 and CDR2 from the germline V gene are SGDLS and YYNGEE. The V and J ends lost 0 bases and 2 bases respectively, with 15 bases between them. The CDR3 covers 16 residues. Drawing the rest from reference TRBV9 and TRBJ2-7, the complete variable domain is DSGVTQTPKHLITATGQRVTLRCSPRSGDLSVYWYQQSLDQGLQFLIQYYNGEERAKGNILERFSAQQFPDLHSELNLSSLELGDSALYFCASSVGFAGKAYEQYFGPGTRLTVT.

DNA of the CDR3: TGTGCCAGCAGCCCGGACGCAGGGTCGGGGGCCCAGTACTTC. This sequence encodes CASSPDAGSGAQYF. The chain links TRBV5-4 to TRBJ2-5; a possible D gene is TRBD2 (6 bases). This CDR3 has 14 amino acids. Trimming took 4 bases from V and 9 from J, leaving 19 bases between them. Germline V gives CDR1 SGHNT, CDR2 YYREEE (reference sequence).

This sequence joins TRBV5-1 and TRBJ2-5, with 7 bases that match TRBD2. The V and J ends lost 0 bases and 0 bases, in that order; junction bases with no gene match: 11. CDR1 is SGHRS and CDR2 is YFSETQ in the germline V gene. This CDR3 contains 18 residues. The CDR3 nucleotides are TGCGCCAGCAGCTTGGCCGGTTATCGCGGGGGACACCAAGAGACCCAGTACTTC. Translating it yields CASSLAGYRGGHQETQYF.

The chain couples TRBV2 to TRBJ1-5; the D is unclear. V was clipped by 8 bases and J by 5 bases, with 13 bases between them. The CDR3 runs 13 residues. Germline V gene sequence: CDR1 SNHLY, CDR2 FYNNEI. The CDR3 is CASVGERDQPQHF. DNA for the CDR3: TGTGCCAGCGTCGGGGAAAGAGATCAGCCCCAGCATTTT.

The rearrangement joins TRBV19 to TRBJ1-1; no firm D call. Trimming took 2 bases from V and 2 from J, leaving 12 bases between them. The length of the CDR3 is 15 residues. Per germline, CDR1 LNHDA and CDR2 SQIVND (reference sequence). The CDR3 loop reads CASSIWGGVNTEAFF. CDR3 DNA: TGTGCCAGTAGTATATGGGGAGGCGTTAACACTGAAGCTTTCTTT.

The chain carries TRBV12-5 and TRBJ1-4; TRBD1 aligns across 9 bases. V dropped 6 bases and J dropped 0; count of bases not matched to a gene: 11. From germline, CDR1 is LGHNT and CDR2 FRNRAP. The CDR3 loop spans 18 amino acids. In DNA, the CDR3 is TGTGCTAGTGGCCCTCGACGGACAGGGGAGTCAACTAATGAAAAACTGTTTTTT. This codes for CASGPRRTGESTNEKLFF.

This sequence joins TRBV7-9 and TRBJ2-7, with TRBD2 matching 8 bases. In germline, CDR1 is SEHNR, CDR2 FQNEAQ (reference sequence). After removal of 6 bases from V and 0 bases from J, the junction contained 19 bases not matched to a gene. The CDR3 extends over 19 amino acids. CDR3 amino acids: CASRDTSGRARPSSYEQYF. For the CDR3, the DNA is TGTGCCAGCAGAGACACTAGCGGACGGGCTCGCCCCAGCTCCTACGAGCAGTACTTC.

The chain employs TRBV5-6 and TRBJ1-2, with 7 bases matching TRBD1. The CDR3 has 14 amino acids. The V gene's germline CDR1 is SGHDT and CDR2 YYEEEE. Unmatched junction bases numbered 8, after V lost 4 bases and J lost 5 bases. The CDR3 loop reads CASSNPGQQYGYTF. CDR3 nucleotides: TGTGCCAGCAGCAACCCGGGACAGCAGTATGGCTACACCTTC.

This CDR3 reads CSVGGQGSTGELFF. In DNA form, the CDR3 reads TGCAGCGTGGGGGGACAGGGTTCCACCGGGGAGCTGTTTTTT. This rearrangement joins TRBV29-1 to TRBJ2-2; 9 bases fit TRBD1. Germline trimming cut 6 bases from V and 4 bases from J; bases unmatched to any gene: 6. Germline loops: CDR1 SQVTM, CDR2 ANQGSEA. This CDR3 contains 14 residues.

The chain recombines TRBV7-6 with TRBJ2-7; weak D call: TRBD2 (5 bases). The V end was cut by 5 bases, the J end by 4 bases, with 15 bases between. CDR1 and CDR2 (germline): SGHVS, FNYEAQ. The CDR3 loop spans 14 amino acids. The CDR3 is CASSAGREKYEQYF. The CDR3 DNA reads TGTGCCAGCAGCGCGGGTCGGGAAAAGTACGAGCAGTACTTC.

The genes are TRBV11-2 and TRBJ1-1; D remains unclear. Germline loops: CDR1 SGHAT, CDR2 FQNNGV. CDR3 size: 14 residues. The V and J ends lost 5 bases and 1 base respectively, with 11 bases between them. CDR3 loop: CASSPNPGNTEAFF. As DNA, the CDR3 is TGTGCCAGCAGCCCCAACCCAGGGAACACTGAAGCTTTCTTT.

The chain joins TRBV5-1 to TRBJ1-2; 7 bases agree with TRBD1. This CDR3 is built from 15 residues. Trimming cost V 5 bases and J 0 bases; bases outside gene matches: 7. The germline V gene encodes CDR1 SGHRS and CDR2 YFSETQ. This chain's CDR3 is CASRRDSLANYGYTF. CDR3 DNA: TGCGCCAGCAGGAGGGACAGCTTAGCTAACTATGGCTACACCTTC.

The chain has TRBV11-2 and TRBJ1-2, with a tentative D call TRBD1 (5 bases). V was trimmed by 2 bases and J by 4 bases, leaving 17 bases between them. The CDR3 spans 16 residues. Germline assignment: CDR1 SGHAT and CDR2 FQNNGV. Here the CDR3 reads CASSLRVGMGGYGYTF. CDR3 bases: TGTGCCAGCAGCTTACGTGTGGGCATGGGGGGCTATGGCTACACCTTC.

The chain carries TRBV7-8 and TRBJ1-1, with a tentative D call TRBD1 (6 bases). V was cut by 4 bases and J by 8 bases, with 20 bases left in between. CDR3 size: 15 residues. CDR1 SGHVS and CDR2 FQNEAQ come from the germline V gene. The CDR3 protein is CASSSNAWTVKEAFF. The CDR3, as DNA: TGTGCCAGCAGCTCCAATGCCTGGACAGTTAAAGAAGCTTTCTTT.

The genes are TRBV29-1 and TRBJ1-2; D is perhaps TRBD1 (6 bases). This CDR3 is 14 amino acids long. V shed 3 bases and J shed 6 bases, with 17 bases lying between them. CDR1 SQVTM and CDR2 ANQGSEA come from the germline V gene. The DNA for the CDR3 is TGCAGCGTTGAGGGGACAACAGGGTCCCATGGCTACACCTTC. Protein sequence: CSVEGTTGSHGYTF.

This clone showed up just a few times. The chain joins TRBV4-1 to TRBJ1-1; possible D gene TRBD1, 6 bases. Trimming shortened V by 0 bases and J by 11 bases, and 19 bases separated the two germline ends. The germline V gene has CDR1 MGHRA and CDR2 YSYEKL. The CDR3 totals 15 residues. The CDR3 here is CASSQDWAGVLRAFF. CDR3 nucleotides: TGCGCCAGCAGCCAAGATTGGGCAGGGGTACTTCGGGCTTTCTTT.

The chain recombines TRBV2 with TRBJ1-6, with D unclear. The germline V and J ends were trimmed by 4 bases and 12 bases, with 7 bases remaining between them. This CDR3 has 11 amino acids. CDR1 and CDR2 from the germline V gene are SNHLY and FYNNEI. DNA for the CDR3: TGTGCCAGCAGTGTCGGGGTACCCCTCCACTTT. Protein sequence: CASSVGVPLHF. Combining the CDR3 with reference TRBV2 and TRBJ1-6 gives the whole variable domain EPEVTQTPSHQVTQMGQEVILRCVPISNHLYFYWYRQILGQKVEFLVSFYNNEISEKSEIFDDQFSVERPDGSNFTLKIRSTKLEDSAMYFCASSVGVPLHFGNGTRLTVT.

The chain employs TRBV6-1 and TRBJ2-2, with D unclear. Trimming took 6 bases from V and 0 from J, leaving 11 bases between them. Germline V CDR1 and CDR2: MNHNS, SASEGT. The CDR3 spans 15 residues. The CDR3 is CASRNRVSNTGELFF. The CDR3, as DNA: TGTGCCAGCAGGAACAGAGTCTCGAACACCGGGGAGCTGTTTTTT.

This chain joins TRBV4-2 and TRBJ2-3; 8 positions agree with TRBD1. There are 17 residues in the CDR3. The V gene end was trimmed by 2 bases and the J gene end by 2 bases; junction bases not matched to a gene: 9. Germline CDR1 and CDR2: LGHNA and YNFKEQ. The CDR3 bases are TGTGCCAGCAGCCAAAGTGGACAGGGAAAGAACACAGATACGCAGTATTTT. Translated: CASSQSGQGKNTDTQYF.

V gene TRBV9 combines with J gene TRBJ2-1; no firm D call. The CDR3 sequence is 13 residues long. The germline V and J ends were trimmed by 1 base and 8 bases, with 10 bases remaining between them. Per germline, CDR1 SGDLS and CDR2 YYNGEE. The CDR3 nucleotides are TGTGCCAGCAGCGTAATCCCTACTGATGAGCAGTTCTTC. This gives the protein CASSVIPTDEQFF.

J is TRBJ2-3 and V is TRBV5-1, with 8 bases fitting TRBD2. The CDR3 is 16 residues long. V trimming: 1 base; J trimming: 4 bases; junction bases outside the gene matches: 8. Germline CDR1 SGHRS, CDR2 YFSETQ. The CDR3 is CASSLLDRGGADTQYF. CDR3 coding DNA: TGCGCCAGCAGCTTGTTGGACCGGGGGGGGGCAGATACGCAGTATTTT.

V usage is TRBV6-5 and J usage is TRBJ2-2; TRBD2 aligns across 12 bases. Trimming took 4 bases from V and 4 from J; bases not matched to a gene: 4. CDR1 MNHEY and CDR2 SVGAGI come from the germline V gene. This CDR3 spans 16 amino acids. CDR3 in amino acids: CASSWVLAGGTGELFF. The CDR3 coding sequence is TGTGCCAGCAGTTGGGTACTAGCGGGAGGCACCGGGGAGCTGTTTTTT.

The chain uses TRBV11-3 and TRBJ1-3; a weak D match, TRBD1 (5 bases). Germline V lookup: CDR1 SGHNT, CDR2 YENEEA. This CDR3 comprises 15 residues. The germline V and J ends were trimmed by 8 bases and 0 bases, with 14 bases remaining between them. CDR3 loop: CASSRGGGSGNTIYF. In DNA, the CDR3 is TGTGCCAGCTCTCGCGGGGGGGGCTCTGGAAACACCATATATTTT.

The chain has TRBV20-1 and TRBJ1-4; D not resolved. The germline V gene has CDR1 DFQATT and CDR2 SNEGSKA (reference sequence). V was clipped by 7 bases and J by 8 bases, with 11 bases between them. CDR3 size: 11 residues. CDR3 protein: CSGLETEKLFF. CDR3 nucleotide sequence: TGCAGTGGCTTGGAGACCGAAAAACTGTTTTTT.

V usage is TRBV27 and J usage is TRBJ2-3, with 7 nucleotides matching TRBD2. Germline V gene sequence: CDR1 MNHEY, CDR2 SMNVEV (reference sequence). The CDR3 runs to 18 residues. V lost 1 base, J lost 5 bases, and 15 bases stayed unmatched. The CDR3 loop reads CASSLYLVAGASRDTQYF. CDR3 bases: TGTGCCAGCAGTTTATACTTGGTGGCGGGAGCATCTCGAGATACGCAGTATTTT.